This entry concerns a single T cell receptor (beta chain). TCR libraries were built from approximately 0.55 ug of total RNA by linear amplification. TCRdb re-analysed the reads in MiXCR, keeping a single row per CDR3 protein. The sample includes approximately 180,000 distinct CDR3 sequences, about 76% of them seen just once. This record comes from a study of healthy donors' naive CD4 and CD8 T cells. The V gene lost 7 bases and the J gene lost 6 bases, with 18 bases spanning the gap. CDR1 and CDR2 (germline): SQVTM, ANQGSEA. The CDR3 is 13 amino acids. This receptor was taken from a pool of human donors in good health; the sample pools cells from several healthy donors. The rearrangement uses TRBV29-1 and TRBJ1-2, with D maybe TRBD1 (5 bases). Source material: naive CD4+ and CD8+ T cells sorted from blood, pooled from several donors. The chain's CDR3 is CSAGRVGWDGYTF. The CDR3 DNA is TGCAGCGCGGGGCGTGTGGGTTGGGATGGCTACACCTTC.